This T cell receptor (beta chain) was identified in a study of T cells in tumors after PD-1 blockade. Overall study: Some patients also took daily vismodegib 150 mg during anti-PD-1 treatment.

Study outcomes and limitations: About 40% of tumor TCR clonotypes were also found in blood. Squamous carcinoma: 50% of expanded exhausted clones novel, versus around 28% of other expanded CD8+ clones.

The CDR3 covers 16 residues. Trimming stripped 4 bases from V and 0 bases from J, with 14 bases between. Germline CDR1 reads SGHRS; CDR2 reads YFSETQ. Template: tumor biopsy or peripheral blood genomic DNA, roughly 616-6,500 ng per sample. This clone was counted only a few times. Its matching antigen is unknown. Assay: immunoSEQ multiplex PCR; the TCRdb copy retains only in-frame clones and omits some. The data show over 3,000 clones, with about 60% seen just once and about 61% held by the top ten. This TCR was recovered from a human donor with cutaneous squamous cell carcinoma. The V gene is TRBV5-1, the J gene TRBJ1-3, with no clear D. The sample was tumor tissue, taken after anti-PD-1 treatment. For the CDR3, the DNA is TGCGCCAGCAGCCCGGACCTGGGGTACTCTGGAAACACCATATATTTT. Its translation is CASSPDLGYSGNTIYF.